This is a list of T cell receptor beta chains from one sample in a study of cytomegalovirus exposure and HLA in healthy donors. The assay was immunoSEQ multiplex PCR, and TCRdb's table has in-frame clones only and misses some. The sample shows about 130,000 clones, about 80% of them seen only once. Input material: PBMCs. The receptors shown here come from a woman aged 40 to 55 in good health and CMV-seronegative. Each CDR3 is given without its conserved first and last residue. The order of the fields is J gene, CDR3 length, V gene, clone size, CDR3 protein. Size values are once, few and many counts, or a class for expanded clones, and some rows have none.

>TRBJ2-1|13|TRBV7-6|.
ASSFRGRAWDEQF
>TRBJ1-4|16|TRBV4-1|few
ASSQTGDRVTTNEKLF
>TRBJ1-1|13|TRBV7-9|.
ASSFVRDMNTEAF
>TRBJ1-1|12|TRBV5-5|.
ASSLTGGDTEAF
>TRBJ1-1|11|TRBV29-1|once
STGQAPGAEAF
>TRBJ2-3|14|TRBV2|.
ASSESVGGGGDTQY
>TRBJ2-7|13|TRBV27|.
ASSLDADGTYEQY
>TRBJ2-1|11|TRBV23-1|.
ASNYQGNNEQF
>TRBJ2-5|12|TRBV11-3|.
ASSLPGQQETQY
>TRBJ1-1|12|TRBV13|.
ASRLGGIGGEAF
>TRBJ1-5|12|TRBV18|.
ASSPAGQNQPQH
>TRBJ2-3|14|TRBV4-2|few
ASSQGTGIIADTQY
>TRBJ1-1|12|TRBV19|.
ASAVSTGGTEAF
>TRBJ1-4|11|TRBV28|.
ASRDRANEKLF
>TRBJ2-1|14|TRBV14|.
ASSQAGPSSYNEQF
>TRBJ1-1|13|TRBV7-2|.
ASSLALQGSPEAF
>TRBJ1-1|10|TRBV4-2|.
ASSQDRLEAF
>TRBJ1-1|12|TRBV6-1|.
ASGPTGMNTEAF
>TRBJ1-2|12|TRBV27|.
ASSLRGSNYGYT
>TRBJ2-2|13|TRBV5-1|.
ASSFSGPGTGELF
>TRBJ2-7|10|TRBV5-4|.
ASSLDSGEQY
>TRBJ2-1|10|TRBV6-1|.
ATTNQGNEQF
>TRBJ2-3|13|TRBV10-1|.
ASSEGRTLRDTQY
>TRBJ1-2|11|TRBV4-2|.
ASSQESLRGYT
>TRBJ2-2|12|TRBV7-2|.
ASSHGETVLELF
>TRBJ1-2|13|TRBV7-2|.
ASSSTSTVNYGYT
>TRBJ2-5|15|TRBV15|once
ATSRDLLREGRETQY
>TRBJ2-7|10|TRBV7-2|.
ASSFSAYEQY
>TRBJ1-1|13|TRBV6-5|.
ASARGGSANTEAF
>TRBJ2-7|17|TRBV4-3|.
ASSQGIEWRREVSYEQY
>TRBJ1-5|12|TRBV6-1|.
ASILDRGNQPQH
>TRBJ2-7|13|TRBV4-2|.
ASSQRTSGTYEQY
>TRBJ1-5|11|TRBV28|.
ASSLRSLQPQH
>TRBJ1-1|13|TRBV7-6|.
ASSPLIGQNTEAF
>TRBJ1-2|10|TRBV19|.
ASLRGHYGYT
>TRBJ2-1|11|TRBV14|few
ASSQDRANEQF
>TRBJ1-1|13|TRBV9|.
ASSVGNRGGTEAF
>TRBJ1-2|14|TRBV29-1|.
SVRHYPAPRGYGYT
>TRBJ2-7|11|TRBV7-2|once
ASTGAITYEQY
>TRBJ1-2|10|TRBV2|.
ASSVRDREFQ
>TRBJ2-7|14|TRBV7-2|.
ASSLALDRGSYEQY
>TRBJ1-4|13|TRBV4-2|.
ASSPIETTNEKLF
>TRBJ1-6|15|TRBV5-1|.
ASSLVGVRDSGSPLH
>TRBJ1-1|11|TRBV19|few
ASGDTSGSEAF
>TRBJ2-5|12|TRBV27|once
ASADSVAHETQY
>TRBJ1-2|11|TRBV5-4|.
ASSFPTVPGYT
>TRBJ2-5|14|TRBV7-2|.
ASSLGIGTGAETQY
>TRBJ1-6|12|TRBV5-1|.
ASSTVEGSSPLH
>TRBJ2-5|12|TRBV13|.
ASSLGTSKETQY
>TRBJ1-4|12|TRBV12-5|.
ASDLGTEEEKLF
>TRBJ1-2|13|TRBV4-2|.
ASSQERTRGYGYT
>TRBJ2-1|12|TRBV9|.
ASTRGRNYNEQF
>TRBJ1-5|10|TRBV27|.
ASGGGNQPQH
>TRBJ1-2|14|TRBV19|.
ASSIRSGAETRGYT
>TRBJ2-3|12|TRBV7-3|.
ASSLGPRGDTQY
>TRBJ2-7|13|TRBV7-9|.
ASSSNSWTGSEQY
>TRBJ1-5|13|TRBV7-9|.
ASTIGTGDRQPQH
>TRBJ1-5|13|TRBV7-9|once
ASSLGTVYNQPQH
>TRBJ2-3|9|TRBV2|.
ASRAGDTQY
>TRBJ2-7|14|TRBV28|.
ASTRHEGTSNYEQY